Shown below are 30 T cell receptor beta chains from a single sample sequenced in a study of post-analysis software for immune sequencing data. Study findings and constraints: A handful of TRBV segments were significantly more frequent in patients than in controls. TRBV5-6, TRBV5-1 and TRBV20-1 were among these segments.

These receptors are not linked to any known antigen. The TCR beta cDNA libraries contained unique molecular identifiers. TCRdb re-analysed the PCR reads in MiXCR, keeping a single row per CDR3 protein. The data show approximately 570,000 distinct CDR3 sequences, 40% to 50% seen once. Sequencing was performed on blood. The receptors were sampled from a girl between 5 and 17 years old with multiple sclerosis.

The rearrangement uses TRBV11-1 and TRBJ1-1; D ambiguous. Germline V lookup: CDR1 SGHAT, CDR2 FQDESV (reference sequence). The germline V and J ends were trimmed by 5 bases and 1 base, with 11 bases remaining between them. The CDR3 covers 14 residues. CDR3 residues: CASSPRRGNTEAFF. In DNA, the CDR3 is TGTGCCAGCAGCCCAAGACGGGGGAACACTGAAGCTTTCTTT.

The J gene is TRBJ2-4, the V gene TRBV5-4; TRBD2 might be the D (5 bases). The CDR3 is made up of 16 amino acids. Germline V CDR1 and CDR2: SGHNT, YYREEE (reference sequence). The ends were cut back, 0 bases at V and 3 bases at J, with 13 bases in the middle. The CDR3 DNA follows: TGTGCCAGCAGCTTGGAGTCGGGATTAGACAAAAACATTCAGTACTTC. The encoded protein is CASSLESGLDKNIQYF.

The chain has TRBV29-1 and TRBJ2-2, with D possibly matching TRBD1 (6 bases). The CDR3 spans 14 residues. Trimming removed 6 bases at V and 0 bases at J, with 11 bases between. Germline CDR1 is SQVTM and CDR2 is ANQGSEA. The CDR3 DNA is TGCAGCGTCTATGGACAGTCGAACACCGGGGAGCTGTTTTTT. Encoded protein: CSVYGQSNTGELFF.

The gene calls are TRBV5-5 and TRBJ1-5; D gene ambiguous. The CDR3 loop spans 13 amino acids. CDR1 SGHKS and CDR2 YYEKEE come from the germline V gene (reference sequence). V lost 4 bases to trimming and J lost 3 bases, with 8 bases between them. CDR3 sequence reads: CASSRTDNQPQHF. The CDR3 nucleotides read TGTGCCAGCAGCCGGACCGACAATCAGCCCCAGCATTTT.

CDR3: CASSPWGTTDTQYF. In nucleotides, the CDR3 is TGTGCCAGCAGCCCCTGGGGCACCACAGATACGCAGTATTTT. The rearrangement uses TRBV6-2 or TRBV6-3 and TRBJ2-3, with D maybe TRBD1 (5 bases). The CDR3 runs to 14 residues. CDR1 MNHEY and CDR2 SVGEGT come from the germline V gene. The germline V and J ends were trimmed by 6 bases and 2 bases, with 12 bases remaining between them.

This clonotype was seen a handful of times. The J gene is TRBJ2-3, the V gene TRBV29-1, with 13 bases fitting TRBD2. Germline V gene sequence: CDR1 SQVTM, CDR2 ANQGSEA. This CDR3 contains 18 residues. J lost 4 bases, V lost 5 bases, and 15 bases had no gene match. The CDR3 bases are TGCAGCGTTACCTACGGCGGGACTAGCGGGGCGACGGCAGATACGCAGTATTTT. Amino acids: CSVTYGGTSGATADTQYF.

Only a few counts were recorded for this clonotype. The V call is TRBV4-1, the J call TRBJ2-1; TRBD1 might be the D (5 bases). V was pared by 1 base and J by 15 bases, with 10 bases between. The CDR3 runs 11 residues. CDR1 MGHRA and CDR2 YSYEKL come from the germline V gene. CDR3 bases: TGCGCCAGCAGCCAAGGGACAAAGAGGTTCTTC. It yields the protein CASSQGTKRFF.

The rearrangement uses TRBV5-1 and TRBJ1-5, with D perhaps TRBD1 (6 bases). V lost 5 bases and J lost 0, with 15 bases in between. The CDR3 is 16 amino acids. Germline V gives CDR1 SGHRS, CDR2 YFSETQ. CDR3 amino acids: CASRPGTGNSNQPQHF. CDR3 in DNA: TGCGCCAGCAGACCCGGCACAGGGAATAGCAATCAGCCCCAGCATTTT.

This clonotype appeared a few times. This sequence joins TRBV29-1 and TRBJ2-1, with 15 bases that match TRBD2. CDR1 and CDR2 from the germline V gene are SQVTM and ANQGSEA. V lost 2 bases, J lost 3 bases, and 11 bases stayed unmatched. There are 19 residues in the CDR3. CDR3: CSVERGPGTSGRFYNEQFF. The CDR3 DNA is TGCAGCGTTGAACGGGGTCCCGGGACTAGCGGGAGGTTCTACAATGAGCAGTTCTTC.

A word on this clonotype: Germline and junction disagree at one end, which may indicate a read error. The V call is TRBV5-1, the J call TRBJ2-3; TRBD2 matches at 8 bases. The CDR3 consists of 16 residues. Germline CDR1 and CDR2: SGHRS and YFSETQ. CDR3 region: CASSLGGLELTDAQYF. CDR3 DNA sequence: TGCGCCAGCAGCTTGGGGGGACTAGAATTAACAGATGCGCAGTATTTT.

This clonotype showed up just once. The CDR3 DNA is TGCGCCAGCAGAGGACTAGCGGGAGACTCCGTGAATGAGCAGTTCTTC. Its translation is CASRGLAGDSVNEQFF. V usage is TRBV10-2 and J usage is TRBJ2-1, with 13 bases that match TRBD2. Per the germline V gene, CDR1 is WSHSY and CDR2 is SAAADI. V lost 6 bases and J lost 7; bases outside the gene matches: 9. This CDR3 is built from 16 residues.

J is TRBJ2-3 and V is TRBV12-3 or TRBV12-4; weak D call: TRBD2 (6 bases). CDR3 length: 12 amino acids. V was shortened by 6 bases and J by 4 bases, with 8 bases between the two germline ends. CDR3 in amino acids: CASREGSDTQYF. The DNA of the CDR3 is TGTGCCAGCAGGGAGGGGTCAGATACGCAGTATTTT.

The chain carries TRBV14 and TRBJ2-6; TRBD2 aligns across 7 bases. This CDR3 contains 18 residues. V lost 3 bases, J lost 2 bases, and 10 bases stayed unmatched. CDR1 and CDR2 from the germline V gene are SGHDN and FVKESK. This chain's CDR3 is CASSHFTGLGPGANVLTF. CDR3 sequence (DNA): TGTGCCAGCAGCCATTTTACCGGACTAGGGCCTGGGGCCAACGTCCTGACTTTC.

This clonotype was picked up a small number of times. This sequence joins TRBV10-3 and TRBJ2-1, with TRBD2 matching over 13 bases. Germline CDR1 ENHRY, CDR2 SYGVKD. This CDR3 has 15 residues. With V trimmed by 8 bases and J by 7 bases, 8 bases remained unmatched. For the CDR3, the DNA is TGTGCCATCCAAACCGGGACTAGCGGGATGAATGAGCAGTTCTTC. Translated, it gives CAIQTGTSGMNEQFF.

The chain is built from TRBV5-1 and TRBJ1-2; possibly TRBD1 for D (5 bases). The CDR3 extends over 14 amino acids. Trimming took 5 bases from V and 7 from J, leaving 18 bases between them. Germline-derived CDR1 and CDR2 are SGHRS and YFSETQ. The CDR3 DNA sequence: TGCGCCAGCAGATCGACTCAGGGCCCCTCTGGCTACACCTTC. Protein: CASRSTQGPSGYTF. Variable domain in full (rest from reference TRBV5-1 and TRBJ1-2): KAGVTQTPRYLIKTRGQQVTLSCSPISGHRSVSWYQQTPGQGLQFLFEYFSETQRNKGNFPGRFSGRQFSNSRSEMNVSTLELGDSALYLCASRSTQGPSGYTFGSGTRLTVV.

This chain joins TRBV4-2 and TRBJ2-7; no clear D. Germline V gene sequence: CDR1 LGHNA, CDR2 YNFKEQ. V lost 1 base, J lost 4 bases, and 14 bases lay in between. The CDR3 totals 15 residues. CDR3 protein: CASSQAARQIYEQYF. CDR3 DNA sequence: TGTGCCAGCAGCCAAGCGGCCCGACAAATTTACGAGCAGTACTTC.

With respect to this clonotype: A read error may account for a junction end that differs from germline. The chain joins TRBV12-3 or TRBV12-4 to TRBJ2-3; D uncertain. The CDR3 consists of 15 residues. The CDR3 DNA sequence: TGTGCCAGCAGCCCGGACGGTTTAAGCACAGATGCGCAGTATTTT. The encoded protein is CASSPDGLSTDAQYF.

The chain couples TRBV10-3 to TRBJ1-1; 8 bases fit TRBD1. Germline CDR1 is ENHRY and CDR2 is SYGVKD. The ends lost 0 bases at V and 0 bases at J; junction bases unmatched: 6. The CDR3 length is 17 residues. CDR3 sequence reads: CAISESDRGLMNTEAFF. Written as DNA, the CDR3 is TGTGCCATCAGTGAGTCTGACAGGGGCCTAATGAACACTGAAGCTTTCTTT.

This clonotype was observed a handful of times. This sequence joins TRBV7-9 and TRBJ2-7; a weak D match, TRBD2 (6 bases). Germline V lookup: CDR1 SEHNR, CDR2 FQNEAQ (reference sequence). The CDR3 contains 16 residues. Trimming removed 5 bases from V and 0 bases from J, with 17 bases in between. CDR3 DNA sequence: TGTGCCAGCAGCCGCGAGGGAGGCGGGGCCTCCTACGAGCAGTACTTC. It codes for CASSREGGGASYEQYF.

The chain carries TRBV12-3 or TRBV12-4 and TRBJ2-3, with a weak D call TRBD2 (6 bases). The CDR3 totals 15 residues. The V gene lost 5 bases and the J gene lost 5 bases, with 17 bases spanning the gap. The CDR3, as DNA: TGTGCCAGCAGTCTCCGCGGAGGGCCAGTAGATACGCAGTATTTT. It yields the protein CASSLRGGPVDTQYF.

The rearrangement uses TRBV12-3 or TRBV12-4 and TRBJ2-7, with 10 bases matching TRBD2. The trim removed 3 bases at V and 7 bases at J, leaving 27 bases unmatched. The CDR3 spans 21 residues. CDR3 nucleotide sequence: TGTGCCAGCAGTTTCCGCGGTCAGCGGGAGGGCCTGAGTTTGAACTACAATGAGCAGTACTTC. Its translation: CASSFRGQREGLSLNYNEQYF.

A single count supports this clonotype. This rearrangement joins TRBV20-1 to TRBJ2-1; possibly TRBD1 for D (7 bases). Germline V lookup: CDR1 DFQATT, CDR2 SNEGSKA (reference sequence). V was pared by 3 bases and J by 0 bases, with 18 bases between. This CDR3 contains 17 residues. Here the CDR3 reads CSASHIAGGLSYNEQFF. The CDR3 DNA follows: TGCAGTGCTAGCCATATCGCAGGGGGGCTCTCCTACAATGAGCAGTTCTTC.

This clonotype has a count of ten or more. The CDR3 protein is CASSPTSGGAYEQYF. The CDR3 bases are TGCGCCAGCAGCCCGACCTCCGGGGGGGCCTACGAGCAGTACTTC. This rearrangement joins TRBV4-1 to TRBJ2-7; 8 positions agree with TRBD2. The V and J ends lost 4 bases and 2 bases, in that order; junction bases with no gene match: 7. The CDR3 loop spans 15 amino acids. Germline CDR1 reads MGHRA; CDR2 reads YSYEKL.

CDR3 bases: TGCGCCAGCAGCCAGGCTAGACAGGGGGGCCGGATTAATGAAAAACTGTTTTTT. Encoded protein: CASSQARQGGRINEKLFF. The genes are TRBV4-1 and TRBJ1-4; 9 nucleotides line up with TRBD1. Trimming cost V 3 bases and J 4 bases; bases outside gene matches: 12. Germline CDR1 is MGHRA and CDR2 is YSYEKL. The CDR3 has 18 amino acids.

This clonotype has a handful of counts. This chain joins TRBV4-1 and TRBJ1-2; D uncertain. V lost 0 bases and J 7 bases, leaving 6 bases between the germline ends. The CDR3 contains 12 residues. Germline V gene data show CDR1 as MGHRA and CDR2 as YSYEKL. CDR3 sequence: CASSQERVGYTF. CDR3 nucleotides: TGCGCCAGCAGCCAAGAGCGGGTTGGCTACACCTTC.

This clonotype showed up just once. This chain joins TRBV9 and TRBJ2-1; D possibly matches TRBD1 or TRBD2 (5 bases each). The CDR3 consists of 15 residues. The V end was cut by 2 bases, the J end by 3 bases, with 12 bases between. Germline CDR1 is SGDLS and CDR2 is YYNGEE. The CDR3 sequence is CASSVSGTVYNEQFF. For the CDR3, the DNA is TGTGCCAGCAGCGTCTCCGGGACGGTCTACAATGAGCAGTTCTTC.

This clonotype was seen only a few times. The chain links TRBV10-3 to TRBJ2-1; 8 bases fit TRBD2. The CDR3 spans 13 residues. Losses at the gene ends were 6 bases for V and 4 bases for J; bases not matched to a gene: 2. Germline loops: CDR1 ENHRY, CDR2 SYGVKD. The CDR3 sequence is CAIRTSGYNEQFF. In nucleotides, the CDR3 is TGTGCCATCAGAACTAGCGGATACAATGAGCAGTTCTTC.

The gene calls are TRBV11-2 and TRBJ2-1, with D hard to call. Trimming took 5 bases from V and 0 from J, leaving 11 bases between them. The germline V gene encodes CDR1 SGHAT and CDR2 FQNNGV. The CDR3 contains 15 residues. This CDR3 reads CASSIRLNSYNEQFF. In nucleotides, the CDR3 is TGTGCCAGCAGCATCCGACTCAACTCCTACAATGAGCAGTTCTTC.

This chain connects TRBV27 to TRBJ1-6; D might be TRBD1 (5 bases). Germline V gene data show CDR1 as MNHEY and CDR2 as SMNVEV (reference sequence). Trimming stripped 6 bases from V and 4 bases from J, with 22 bases between. This CDR3 comprises 18 residues. The CDR3 spells CASSGEGTFGVYNSPLHF. The DNA of the CDR3 is TGTGCCAGCAGCGGAGAGGGGACCTTCGGGGTTTATAATTCACCCCTCCACTTT.

The chain employs TRBV28 and TRBJ2-3; D gene unclear. This CDR3 comprises 12 residues. The germline V gene has CDR1 MDHEN and CDR2 SYDVKM. Between the trimmed V and J ends, which lost 2 bases and 5 bases, there was a span of 5 bases. The CDR3 loop reads CASSLRVDTQYF. The CDR3 region has the DNA TGTGCCAGCAGTTTACGCGTAGATACGCAGTATTTT.